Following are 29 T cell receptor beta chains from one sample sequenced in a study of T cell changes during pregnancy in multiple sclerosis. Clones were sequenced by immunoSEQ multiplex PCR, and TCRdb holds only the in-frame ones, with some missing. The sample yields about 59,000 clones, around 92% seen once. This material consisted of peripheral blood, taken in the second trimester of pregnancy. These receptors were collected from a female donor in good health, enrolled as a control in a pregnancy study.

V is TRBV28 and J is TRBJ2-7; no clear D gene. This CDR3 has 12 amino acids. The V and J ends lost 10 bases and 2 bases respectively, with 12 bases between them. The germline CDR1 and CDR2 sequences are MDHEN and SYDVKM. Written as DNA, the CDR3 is TGTGCCATCAAAAAGCAGGCCTACGAGCAGTACTTC. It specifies CAIKKQAYEQYF. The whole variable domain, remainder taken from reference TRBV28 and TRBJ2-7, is DVKVTQSSRYLVKRTGEKVFLECVQDMDHENMFWYRQDPGLGLRLIYFSYDVKMKEKGDIPEGYSVSREKKERFSLILESASTNQTSMYLCAIKKQAYEQYFGPGTRLTVT.

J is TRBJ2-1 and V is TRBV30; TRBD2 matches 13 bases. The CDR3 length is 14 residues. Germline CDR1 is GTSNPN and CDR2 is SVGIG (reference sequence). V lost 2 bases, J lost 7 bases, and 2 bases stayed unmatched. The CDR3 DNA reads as TGTGCCTGGAGTCCGGGACTAGCGGGAAATGAGCAGTTCTTC. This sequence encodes CAWSPGLAGNEQFF.

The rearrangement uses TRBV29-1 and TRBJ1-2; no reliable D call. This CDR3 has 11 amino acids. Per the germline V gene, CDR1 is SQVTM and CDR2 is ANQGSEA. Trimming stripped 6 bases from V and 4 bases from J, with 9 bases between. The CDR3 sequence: CSVRNLYGYTF. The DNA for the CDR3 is TGCAGCGTCAGGAACCTCTATGGCTACACCTTC. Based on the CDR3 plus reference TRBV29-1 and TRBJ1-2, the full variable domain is SAVISQKPSRDICQRGTSLTIQCQVDSQVTMMFWYRQQPGQSLTLIATANQGSEATYESGFVIDKFPISRPNLTFSTLTVSNMSPEDSSIYLCSVRNLYGYTFGSGTRLTVV.

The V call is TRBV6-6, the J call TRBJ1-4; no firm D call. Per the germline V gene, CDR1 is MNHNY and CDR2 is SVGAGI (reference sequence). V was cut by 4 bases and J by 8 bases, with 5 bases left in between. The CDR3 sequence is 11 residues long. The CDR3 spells CASSSGEKLFF. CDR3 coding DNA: TGTGCCAGCAGTTCCGGGGAAAAACTGTTTTTT.

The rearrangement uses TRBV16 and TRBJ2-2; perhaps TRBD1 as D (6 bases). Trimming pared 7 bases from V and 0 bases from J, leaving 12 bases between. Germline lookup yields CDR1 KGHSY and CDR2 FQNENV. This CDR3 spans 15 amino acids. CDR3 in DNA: TGTGCCAGCACCTTGACAGGCTCGAACACCGGGGAGCTGTTTTTT. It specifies CASTLTGSNTGELFF. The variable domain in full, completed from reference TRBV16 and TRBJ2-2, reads GEEVAQTPKHLVRGEGQKAKLYCAPIKGHSYVFWYQQVLKNEFKFLISFQNENVFDETGMPKERFSAKCLPNSPCSLEIQATKLEDSAVYFCASTLTGSNTGELFFGEGSRLTVL.

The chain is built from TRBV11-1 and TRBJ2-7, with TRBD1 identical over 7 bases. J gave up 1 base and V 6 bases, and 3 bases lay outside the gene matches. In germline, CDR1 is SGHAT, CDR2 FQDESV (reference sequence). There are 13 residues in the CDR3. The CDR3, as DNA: TGTGCCAGCAGTAGGGACAGATCCTACGAGCAGTACTTC. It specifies CASSRDRSYEQYF. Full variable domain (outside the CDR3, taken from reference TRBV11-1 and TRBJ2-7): EAEVAQSPRYKITEKSQAVAFWCDPISGHATLYWYRQILGQGPELLVQFQDESVVDDSQLPKDRFSAERLKGVDSTLKIQPAELGDSAMYLCASSRDRSYEQYFGPGTRLTVT.

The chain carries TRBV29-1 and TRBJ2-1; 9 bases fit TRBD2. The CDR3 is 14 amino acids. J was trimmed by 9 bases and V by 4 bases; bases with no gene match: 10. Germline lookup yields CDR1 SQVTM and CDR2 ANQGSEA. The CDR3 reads CSVGVAGAFGEQFF. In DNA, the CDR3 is TGCAGCGTTGGGGTAGCGGGGGCCTTCGGTGAGCAGTTCTTC.

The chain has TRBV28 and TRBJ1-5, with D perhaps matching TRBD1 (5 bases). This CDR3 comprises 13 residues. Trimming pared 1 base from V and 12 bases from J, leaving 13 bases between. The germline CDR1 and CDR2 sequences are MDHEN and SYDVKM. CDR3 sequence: CASSLSQSGDQHF. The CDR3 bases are TGTGCCAGCAGTTTATCCCAATCGGGGGACCAGCATTTT.

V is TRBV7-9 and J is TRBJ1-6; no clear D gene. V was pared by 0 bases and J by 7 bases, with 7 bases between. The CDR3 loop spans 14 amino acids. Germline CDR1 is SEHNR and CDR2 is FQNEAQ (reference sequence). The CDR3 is CASSLAPGNSPLHF. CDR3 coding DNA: TGTGCCAGCAGCTTAGCACCGGGGAATTCACCCCTCCACTTT.

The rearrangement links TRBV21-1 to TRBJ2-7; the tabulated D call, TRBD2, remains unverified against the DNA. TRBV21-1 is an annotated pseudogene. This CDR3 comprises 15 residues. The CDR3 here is CASSKSITRVDEQYF. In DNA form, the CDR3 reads TGTGCCAGCAGCAAATCCATAACGAGGGTCGACGAGCAGTACTTC.

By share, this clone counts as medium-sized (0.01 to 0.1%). In DNA form, the CDR3 reads TGTGCCAGCAGTGACCGCGGGGGGGCCGCGGATACGCAGTATTTT. It yields the protein CASSDRGGAADTQYF. The chain couples TRBV6-4 to TRBJ2-3; 9 bases are shared with TRBD2. This CDR3 has 15 residues. V dropped 2 bases and J dropped 6; count of bases not matched to a gene: 6. Germline loops: CDR1 MRHNA, CDR2 SNTAGT.

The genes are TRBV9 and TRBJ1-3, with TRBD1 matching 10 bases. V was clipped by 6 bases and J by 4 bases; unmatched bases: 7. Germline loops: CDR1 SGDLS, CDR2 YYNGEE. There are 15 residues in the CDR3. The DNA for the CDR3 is TGTGCCAGCACGACAGGGGGCTATATCGGAAACACCATATATTTT. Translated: CASTTGGYIGNTIYF.

CDR3 DNA: TGTGCCAGCAGTCCATACCCCGAGGGTAGCGGACAAGAGACCCAGTACTTC. This gives the protein CASSPYPEGSGQETQYF. The rearrangement links TRBV27 to TRBJ2-5, with D perhaps TRBD2 (6 bases). The CDR3 loop spans 17 amino acids. Trimming removed 5 bases at V and 2 bases at J, with 21 bases between. The germline V gene encodes CDR1 MNHEY and CDR2 SMNVEV (reference sequence).

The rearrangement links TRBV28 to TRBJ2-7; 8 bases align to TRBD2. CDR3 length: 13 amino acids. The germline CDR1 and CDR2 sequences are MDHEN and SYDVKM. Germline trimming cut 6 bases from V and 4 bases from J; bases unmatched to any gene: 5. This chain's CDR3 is CASRAGGLYEQYF. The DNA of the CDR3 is TGTGCCAGCAGGGCGGGGGGTCTGTACGAGCAGTACTTC.

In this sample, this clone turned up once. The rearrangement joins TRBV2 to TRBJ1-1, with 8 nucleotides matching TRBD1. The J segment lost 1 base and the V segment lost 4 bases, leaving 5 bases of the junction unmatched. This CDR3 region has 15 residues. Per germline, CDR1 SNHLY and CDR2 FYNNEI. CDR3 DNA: TGTGCCAGCAGTGCCCAGGGGGCGACGAACACTGAAGCTTTCTTT. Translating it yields CASSAQGATNTEAFF.

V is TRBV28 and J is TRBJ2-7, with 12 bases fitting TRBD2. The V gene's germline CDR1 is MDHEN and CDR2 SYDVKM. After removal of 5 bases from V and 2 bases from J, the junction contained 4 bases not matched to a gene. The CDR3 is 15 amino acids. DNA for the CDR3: TGTGCCAGCAGTCAACTAGCGGGAGGTCCCTACGAGCAGTACTTC. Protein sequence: CASSQLAGGPYEQYF.

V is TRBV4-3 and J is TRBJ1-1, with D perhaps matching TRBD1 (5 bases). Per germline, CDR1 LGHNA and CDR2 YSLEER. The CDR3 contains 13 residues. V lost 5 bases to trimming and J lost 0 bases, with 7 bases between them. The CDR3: CASSYRLNTEAFF. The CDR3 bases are TGCGCCAGCAGCTACAGGTTGAACACTGAAGCTTTCTTT.

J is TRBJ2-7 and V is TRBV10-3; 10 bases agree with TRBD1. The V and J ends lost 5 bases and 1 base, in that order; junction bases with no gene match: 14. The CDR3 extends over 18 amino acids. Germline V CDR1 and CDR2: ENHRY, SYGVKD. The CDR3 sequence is CAISLGTGASHLSYEQYF. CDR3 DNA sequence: TGTGCCATCAGTCTCGGGACAGGGGCCTCTCATTTATCCTACGAGCAGTACTTC.

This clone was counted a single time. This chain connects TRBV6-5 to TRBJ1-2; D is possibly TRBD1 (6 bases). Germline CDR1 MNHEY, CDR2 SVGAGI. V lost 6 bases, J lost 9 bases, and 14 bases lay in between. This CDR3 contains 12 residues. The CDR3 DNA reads TGTGCCAGCAGAACAGGGCCTGAGAGCTACACCTTC. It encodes CASRTGPESYTF.

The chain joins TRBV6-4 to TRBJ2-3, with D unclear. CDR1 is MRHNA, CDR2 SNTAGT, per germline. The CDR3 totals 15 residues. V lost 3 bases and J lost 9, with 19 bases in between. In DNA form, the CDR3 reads TGTGCCAGCAGTGAATCGGTTCGCTCCGATACCACGCAGTATTTT. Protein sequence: CASSESVRSDTTQYF.

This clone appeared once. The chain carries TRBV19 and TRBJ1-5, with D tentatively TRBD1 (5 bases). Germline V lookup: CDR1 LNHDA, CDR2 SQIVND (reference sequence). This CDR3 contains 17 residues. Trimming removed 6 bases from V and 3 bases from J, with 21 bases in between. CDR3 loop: CASRGTSGDQHNQPQHF. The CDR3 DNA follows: TGTGCCAGTAGAGGTACAAGCGGGGACCAACACAATCAGCCCCAGCATTTT.

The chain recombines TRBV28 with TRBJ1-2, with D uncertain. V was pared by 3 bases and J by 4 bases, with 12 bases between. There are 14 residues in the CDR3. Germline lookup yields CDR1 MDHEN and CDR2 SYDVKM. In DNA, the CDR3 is TGTGCCAGCAGTTTGGGCCCGTTGGCCTATGGCTACACCTTC. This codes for CASSLGPLAYGYTF.

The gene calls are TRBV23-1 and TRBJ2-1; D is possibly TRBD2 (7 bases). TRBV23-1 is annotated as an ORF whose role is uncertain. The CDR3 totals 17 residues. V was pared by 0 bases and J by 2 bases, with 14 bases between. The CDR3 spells CASSQSRGGMTYNEQFF. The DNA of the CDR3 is TGCGCCAGCAGTCAATCAAGGGGGGGGATGACCTACAATGAGCAGTTCTTC.

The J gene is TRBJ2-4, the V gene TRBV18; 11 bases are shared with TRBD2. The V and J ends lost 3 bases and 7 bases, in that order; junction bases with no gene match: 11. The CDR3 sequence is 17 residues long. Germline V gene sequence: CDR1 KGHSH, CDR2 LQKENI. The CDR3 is CASSPPLAGVPLNIQYF. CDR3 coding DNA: TGTGCCAGCTCACCCCCACTAGCGGGAGTGCCCTTGAACATTCAGTACTTC.

CDR3 amino acids: CSVIKSGGSQETQYF. The CDR3, as DNA: TGCAGCGTGATTAAGTCGGGGGGGTCCCAAGAGACCCAGTACTTC. This chain joins TRBV29-1 and TRBJ2-5; TRBD2 matches at 8 bases. CDR1 is SQVTM and CDR2 is ANQGSEA in the germline V gene. The CDR3 is 15 amino acids. V shed 6 bases, J shed 1 base, and the junction held 10 bases outside the gene matches.

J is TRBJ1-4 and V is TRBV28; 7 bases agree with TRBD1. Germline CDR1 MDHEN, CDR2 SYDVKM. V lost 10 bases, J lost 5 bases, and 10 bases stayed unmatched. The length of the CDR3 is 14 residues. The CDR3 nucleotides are TGTGCCACCCGAGGGACAGTGACAAATGAAAAACTGTTTTTT. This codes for CATRGTVTNEKLFF.

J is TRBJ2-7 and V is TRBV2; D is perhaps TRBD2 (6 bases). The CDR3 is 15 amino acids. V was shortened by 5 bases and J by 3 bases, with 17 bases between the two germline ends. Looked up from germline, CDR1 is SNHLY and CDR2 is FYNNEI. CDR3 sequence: CASSYGGMMDYEQYF. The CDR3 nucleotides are TGTGCCAGCAGTTATGGAGGGATGATGGACTACGAGCAGTACTTC.

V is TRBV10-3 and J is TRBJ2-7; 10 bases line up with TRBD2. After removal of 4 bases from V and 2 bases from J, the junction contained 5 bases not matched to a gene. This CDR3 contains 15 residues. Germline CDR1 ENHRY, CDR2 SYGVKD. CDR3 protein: CAISVGLAGAYEQYF. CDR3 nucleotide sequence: TGTGCCATCAGTGTAGGGCTAGCGGGAGCCTACGAGCAGTACTTC.

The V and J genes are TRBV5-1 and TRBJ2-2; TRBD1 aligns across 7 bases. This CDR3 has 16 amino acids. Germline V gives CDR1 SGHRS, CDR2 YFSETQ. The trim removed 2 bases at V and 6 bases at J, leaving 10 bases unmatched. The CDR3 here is CASSFESIGQAGELFF. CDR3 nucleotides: TGCGCCAGCAGCTTTGAGTCGATTGGACAGGCCGGGGAGCTGTTTTTT.